These 16 T cell receptor beta chains were sequenced from one sample in a study of blood T cells in healthy people across ages. A J-beta primer mix and a sample-barcoded 5' primer were used in a second PCR of roughly 7 to 12 cycles. TCRdb independently ran MiXCR on the 5' RACE reads; one entry per CDR3 protein. The table shows 1.5 million to 2 million distinct CDR3 sequences, with 28% occurring only once. Sequencing input: blood. These receptors came from a woman aged 25 to 45 in good health.

This clonotype was observed a handful of times. The genes are TRBV2 and TRBJ2-5; D remains unclear. The germline V gene has CDR1 SNHLY and CDR2 FYNNEI. V lost 7 bases, J lost 4 bases, and 13 bases lay in between. The CDR3 has 13 amino acids. CDR3 amino acids: CASNNRLRETQYF. CDR3 coding DNA: TGTGCCAGCAATAATAGACTTCGAGAGACCCAGTACTTC.

This clonotype turned up a few times. The chain has TRBV7-9 and TRBJ2-3; 11 bases match TRBD1. The CDR3 is 20 amino acids. After removal of 5 bases from V and 10 bases from J, the junction contained 26 bases not matched to a gene. Germline CDR1 reads SEHNR; CDR2 reads FQNEAQ (reference sequence). CDR3 DNA sequence: TGTGCCAGCAGCAAAATACGCGTGGGGACTTCCGGGACAGGGGGTCAGGCGCAGTATTTT. It specifies CASSKIRVGTSGTGGQAQYF.

This clonotype was observed at least ten times. The chain has TRBV18 and TRBJ2-5; a possible D gene is TRBD1 (5 bases). The germline CDR1 and CDR2 sequences are KGHSH and LQKENI. The V and J ends lost 4 bases and 1 base respectively, with 13 bases between them. The CDR3 totals 15 residues. The CDR3 here is CASSQNQGAQETQYF. Written as DNA, the CDR3 is TGTGCCAGCTCACAAAACCAGGGCGCCCAAGAGACCCAGTACTTC. The full variable domain, completed using reference TRBV18 and TRBJ2-5, is NAGVMQNPRHLVRRRGQEARLRCSPMKGHSHVYWYRQLPEEGLKFMVYLQKENIIDESGMPKERFSAEFPKEGPSILRIQQVVRGDSAAYFCASSQNQGAQETQYFGPGTRLLVL.

In regard to this clonotype: Mismatch with germline at one junction end may stem from a read error. The chain combines TRBV18 with TRBJ2-7; D not certain. The CDR3 has 14 amino acids. Germline V gene data show CDR1 as KGHSH and CDR2 as LQKENI. The CDR3 loop is CASPPLPVSYEQYF. The CDR3 nucleotides read TGTGCCAGCCCACCACTGCCAGTTTCCTACGAGCAGTACTTC.

This clonotype showed up many times. The chain recombines TRBV20-1 with TRBJ1-1, with D unresolved. V shed 6 bases and J shed 0 bases, with 2 bases lying between them. Germline V gives CDR1 DFQATT, CDR2 SNEGSKA (reference sequence). This CDR3 is built from 10 residues. The CDR3 DNA reads as TGCAGTGCGGTGAACACTGAAGCTTTCTTT. Its translation is CSAVNTEAFF.

The rearrangement uses TRBV7-9 and TRBJ1-2; perhaps TRBD1 as D (5 bases). Between the trimmed V and J ends, which lost 5 bases and 8 bases, there was a span of 15 bases. The CDR3 is made up of 13 amino acids. Germline loops: CDR1 SEHNR, CDR2 FQNEAQ (reference sequence). The CDR3 nucleotides are TGTGCCAGCAGCAAGGGCCAGGGCCGGGGCTACACCTTC. It codes for CASSKGQGRGYTF.

This clonotype came up a few times. This chain joins TRBV10-2 and TRBJ2-5, with TRBD1 matching 8 bases. Germline trimming cut 6 bases from V and 2 bases from J; bases unmatched to any gene: 8. CDR1 is WSHSY, CDR2 SAAADI, per germline. CDR3 length: 15 residues. The CDR3 loop is CASSLTGVGQETQYF. The CDR3 DNA reads as TGCGCCAGCAGCCTGACAGGGGTAGGACAAGAGACCCAGTACTTC.

The chain recombines TRBV30 with TRBJ2-4; tentatively, D is TRBD2 (6 bases). The CDR3 is 13 amino acids. Germline CDR1 is GTSNPN and CDR2 is SVGIG (reference sequence). The germline V and J ends were trimmed by 6 bases and 6 bases, with 15 bases remaining between them. The CDR3 DNA reads as TGTGCCTGCGACCCTGGGACTGGAAACATTCAGTACTTC. Translation: CACDPGTGNIQYF. The full variable domain, rest sourced from reference TRBV30 and TRBJ2-4, is SQTIHQWPATLVQPVGSPLSLECTVEGTSNPNLYWYRQAAGRGLQLLFYSVGIGQISSEVPQNLSASRPQDRQFILSSKKLLLSDSGFYLCACDPGTGNIQYFGAGTRLSVL.

This chain joins TRBV7-2 and TRBJ1-1; TRBD1 matches at 9 bases. The CDR3 contains 14 residues. V was clipped by 8 bases and J by 8 bases; unmatched bases: 12. From germline, CDR1 is SGHTA and CDR2 FQGNSA. In DNA form, the CDR3 reads TGTGCCAGCCGATTAACAGGGGGCGGCGGGGAAGCTTTCTTT. Translation gives CASRLTGGGGEAFF.

This clonotype was detected a few times. The chain couples TRBV4-1 to TRBJ1-2; 8 nucleotides agree with TRBD1. V shed 4 bases and J 4 bases; nucleotides not matched to a gene: 14. This CDR3 region has 17 residues. Germline lookup yields CDR1 MGHRA and CDR2 YSYEKL. The DNA of the CDR3 is TGCGCCAGCAGCCCAATACAGAGGACAGGGAAGGGCTATGGCTACACCTTC. It specifies CASSPIQRTGKGYGYTF.

The chain uses TRBV5-1 and TRBJ1-5, with D possibly matching TRBD1 (5 bases). Per the germline V gene, CDR1 is SGHRS and CDR2 is YFSETQ. The CDR3 has 15 amino acids. V lost 0 bases and J lost 1, with 8 bases in between. This chain's CDR3 is CASSLVAGSNQPQHF. In nucleotides, the CDR3 is TGCGCCAGCAGCTTGGTGGCAGGGAGCAATCAGCCCCAGCATTTT.

Comment on this clonotype: One junction end disagrees with the germline gene, perhaps due to a read error. V and J are TRBV27 and TRBJ2-7; D unresolved. This CDR3 is 15 amino acids long. Germline V gene data show CDR1 as MNHEY and CDR2 as SMNVEV (reference sequence). In DNA, the CDR3 is TGTGCCAGCAGTGCTGGGTGGCAAGACTCCTACGAGCTGTACTTC. Translated, it gives CASSAGWQDSYELYF.

This clonotype showed up just a few times. V usage is TRBV6-6 and J usage is TRBJ2-3; TRBD2 matches 11 bases. Per germline, CDR1 MNHNY and CDR2 SVGAGI (reference sequence). The CDR3 totals 16 residues. V was clipped by 5 bases and J by 5 bases; unmatched bases: 9. This CDR3 is CASSRLIAGGEDTQYF. The CDR3 DNA sequence: TGTGCCAGCAGTCGTCTTATAGCGGGGGGGGAAGATACGCAGTATTTT.

This clonotype was seen more than once but under ten times. One junction end disagrees with the germline gene, perhaps due to a read error. The rearrangement uses TRBV29-1 and TRBJ2-7; TRBD1 is a possible D gene (5 bases). The DNA matches TRBJ2-5 better at its end, which makes the J call doubtful. The CDR3 sequence is 13 residues long. The germline CDR1 and CDR2 sequences are SQVTM and ANQGSEA. The CDR3 bases are TGCGGCGTTGAGATGGGGCAGGGCAAGACCCAGTACTTC. The encoded protein is CGVEMGQGKTQYF.

This clonotype was observed a handful of times. CDR3 DNA sequence: TGTGCCAGCAGCGCGATGGCCGGGACTGAAGCTTTCTTT. Amino acids: CASSAMAGTEAFF. The gene calls are TRBV7-7 and TRBJ1-1; no reliable D call. The V and J ends lost 5 bases and 5 bases respectively, with 12 bases between them. Per germline, CDR1 SSHAT and CDR2 FNYEAQ (reference sequence). This CDR3 comprises 13 residues.

In its sample, this clonotype was seen a few times. This rearrangement joins TRBV6-1 to TRBJ2-3, with 8 bases lining up with TRBD1. The V gene end was trimmed by 11 bases and the J gene end by 2 bases; junction bases not matched to a gene: 6. Germline lookup yields CDR1 MNHNS and CDR2 SASEGT. This CDR3 comprises 13 residues. CDR3 sequence (DNA): TGTGCCGGAGCCAGGGGGCTCACAGATACGCAGTATTTT. As protein: CAGARGLTDTQYF.